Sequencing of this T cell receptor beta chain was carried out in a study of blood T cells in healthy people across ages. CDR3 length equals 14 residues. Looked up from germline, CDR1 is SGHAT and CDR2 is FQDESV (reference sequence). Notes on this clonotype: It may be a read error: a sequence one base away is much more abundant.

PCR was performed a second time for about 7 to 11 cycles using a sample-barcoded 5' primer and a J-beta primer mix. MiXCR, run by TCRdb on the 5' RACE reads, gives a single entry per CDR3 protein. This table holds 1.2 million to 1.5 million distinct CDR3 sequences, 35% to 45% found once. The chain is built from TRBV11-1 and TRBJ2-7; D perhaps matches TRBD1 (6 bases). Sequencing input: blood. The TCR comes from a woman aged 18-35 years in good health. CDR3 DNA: TGTGTCAGCAGCTTAGGGACATCCTCCTACGAGCAGTACTTC. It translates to CVSSLGTSSYEQYF.